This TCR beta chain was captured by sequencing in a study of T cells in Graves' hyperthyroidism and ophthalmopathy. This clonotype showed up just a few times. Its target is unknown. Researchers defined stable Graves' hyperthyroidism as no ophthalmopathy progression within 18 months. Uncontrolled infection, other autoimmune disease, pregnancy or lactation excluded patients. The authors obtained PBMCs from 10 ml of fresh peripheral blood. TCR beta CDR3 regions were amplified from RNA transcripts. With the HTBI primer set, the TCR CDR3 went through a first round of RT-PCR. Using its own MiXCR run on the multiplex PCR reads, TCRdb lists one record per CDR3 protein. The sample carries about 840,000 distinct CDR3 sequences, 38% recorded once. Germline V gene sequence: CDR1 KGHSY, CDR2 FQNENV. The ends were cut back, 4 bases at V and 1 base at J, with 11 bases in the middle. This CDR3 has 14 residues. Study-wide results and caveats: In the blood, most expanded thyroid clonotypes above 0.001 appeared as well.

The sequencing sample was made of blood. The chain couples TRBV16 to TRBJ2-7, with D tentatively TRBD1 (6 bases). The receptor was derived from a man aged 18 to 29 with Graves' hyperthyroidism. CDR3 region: CASSRTDRSYEQYF. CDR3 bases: TGTGCCAGCAGCCGGACGGACAGATCCTACGAGCAGTACTTC.